Listed below are T cell receptor beta chains from one sample, sequenced in a study of blood T cell repertoires in COVID-19. The assay was immunoSEQ multiplex PCR, and TCRdb's table has in-frame clones only and misses some. The profile covers about 140,000 clones, with around four fifths appearing a single time and roughly 6.2% taken by the ten largest. Sequencing input: PBMCs or T cells enriched from blood (not recorded which). These receptors all stem from a woman between 35 and 50 years old who had recovered from COVID-19. CDR3s include the opening cysteine and the closing phenylalanine or tryptophan. A D gene is named only where the DNA matches it firmly.

j_call d_call v_call cdr3_aa
TRBJ1-2 - TRBV19 CASSTGLINYGYTF
TRBJ2-7 TRBD1 TRBV7-3 CASSPGTGNYEQYF
TRBJ2-1 TRBD2 TRBV12-5 CASGLPGLAGANEQFF
TRBJ2-1 - TRBV7-8 CASSPRERAQYNEQFF
TRBJ1-5 - TRBV19 CASSDLGQPQHF
TRBJ1-2 - TRBV5-1 CASSLGHRDNYGYTF
TRBJ2-3 - TRBV3-1/TRBV3-2 CASSQDGGLEDTQYF
TRBJ1-1 TRBD1 TRBV4-1 CASSPGQGANTEAFF
TRBJ2-1 TRBD2 TRBV5-8 CASSLGTSGPWGGEQFF
TRBJ2-1 TRBD2 TRBV6-8 CASSSYASGRASRPHRYNEQFF
TRBJ1-2 - TRBV6-4 CASSDSVGRGSYTF
TRBJ2-1 TRBD2 TRBV6-2/TRBV6-3 CASSYEREGHEQFF
TRBJ2-1 TRBD2 TRBV15 CATSRDGLAGVVNEQFF
TRBJ1-1 - TRBV27 CASSLSRALTEAFF
TRBJ2-1 - TRBV6-1 CASSGNRAHLMDFYNEQFF
TRBJ2-3 - TRBV6-6 CASSGADTQYF
TRBJ1-2 - TRBV7-9 CASSPTGSGYTF